These T cell receptor beta chains were read from a single sample in a study of long-term antiretroviral therapy in people with HIV. The protocol was immunoSEQ multiplex PCR, while the TCRdb copy is restricted to in-frame clones and leaves out a portion. The sample holds 15,000 to 20,000 clones, approximately 80% seen once. Specimen: unsorted PBMCs, collected 0.3 years after starting antiretroviral therapy. Every receptor here comes from a young man with HIV. CDR3s include the opening cysteine and the closing phenylalanine or tryptophan. D genes are given only for firm matches. Size is omitted from some rows. Given values are once, few, many or a class for expanded clones.

D,J,V,size,DNA,CDR3
NA,TRBJ2-4,TRBV27,once,TGTGCCAGCAGGACCGGGTCCCCTAGGGACATTCAGTACTTC,CASRTGSPRDIQYF
NA,TRBJ2-1,TRBV5-4,NA,TGTGCCAGCAACGGAGGGATCTCCTACAATGAGCAGTTCTTC,CASNGGISYNEQFF
NA,TRBJ2-7,TRBV7-9,NA,TGTGCCAGCAGCCAATCGGACAGACCCTACGAGCAGTACTTC,CASSQSDRPYEQYF
NA,TRBJ2-3,TRBV10-2,NA,TGCGCCAGCAGTGAGGTTGGGACAGATACGCAGTATTTT,CASSEVGTDTQYF
NA,TRBJ2-7,TRBV27,NA,TGTGCCAGCAGTTGGGACCGGAGGGCAAGTTCGGGCTACGAGCAGTACTTC,CASSWDRRASSGYEQYF
TRBD2,TRBJ2-5,TRBV29-1,NA,TGCAGCGTTGCACTAGCGGGAGATGAAGAGACCCAGTACTTC,CSVALAGDEETQYF
TRBD1,TRBJ2-5,TRBV10-3,NA,TGTGCCATCAGAAGGGACAGAGGAATTGAGACCCAGTACTTC,CAIRRDRGIETQYF
TRBD1,TRBJ2-5,TRBV14,NA,TGTGCCAGCAGCCCGGACCGGACAGGGGTCCTCCAAGAGACCCAGTACTTC,CASSPDRTGVLQETQYF
NA,TRBJ1-6,TRBV28,NA,TGTGCCAGCAGGGGCAACCTGTGGTCCTATAATTCACCCCTCCACTTT,CASRGNLWSYNSPLHF
TRBD1,TRBJ1-1,TRBV5-6,NA,TGTGCCAGCAACCTCAGGGGGCTAAACACTGAAGCTTTCTTT,CASNLRGLNTEAFF
TRBD1,TRBJ1-6,TRBV7-9,NA,TGTGCCAGCAGCTTAAGGGGACAGGGCCTGGAGCCCTATAATTCACCCCTCCACTTT,CASSLRGQGLEPYNSPLHF
NA,TRBJ1-5,TRBV6-6,NA,TGTGCCAGCAGTGGGACGGGCCAGGGGCCCCAGCATTTT,CASSGTGQGPQHF
NA,TRBJ1-1,TRBV2,once,TGTGCCAGCAACAAACAGGGACAGAACACTGAAGCTTTCTTT,CASNKQGQNTEAFF
NA,TRBJ1-4,TRBV30,NA,TGTGCCTGGAGTACAACCGGGACAACAGGTGAAAAACTGTTTTTT,CAWSTTGTTGEKLFF
TRBD2,TRBJ2-3,TRBV6-6,NA,TGTGCCAGCAGCCCAACGAGCGGGGGGGCAGGTACGCAGTATTTT,CASSPTSGGAGTQYF
NA,TRBJ1-2,TRBV7-8,NA,TGTGCCAGCAGCTTGGGCAGGGACTATGGCTACACCTTC,CASSLGRDYGYTF
NA,TRBJ2-1,TRBV2,NA,TGTGCCAGCAGGCCGGGACCCGTATACAATGAGCAGTTCTTC,CASRPGPVYNEQFF
NA,TRBJ1-4,TRBV2,NA,TGTGCCAGCAGCGTTGAAAAACTGTTTTTT,CASSVEKLFF
TRBD1,TRBJ1-1,TRBV6-1,NA,TGTGCCAGCAGTTTCACAGGGGGGCGAACTGAAGCTTTCTTT,CASSFTGGRTEAFF
NA,TRBJ1-1,TRBV7-6,NA,TGTGCCAGCAGCTTAGAGCGGAACACTGAAGCTTTCTTT,CASSLERNTEAFF
NA,TRBJ1-5,TRBV6-1,NA,TGTGCCAGCAGTGAATGGGTGGGAAGCAATCAGCCCCAGCATTTT,CASSEWVGSNQPQHF
TRBD1,TRBJ1-4,TRBV27,NA,TGTGCCAGCAGTTTAAGGGGCACAGGGGGCAATGAAAAACTGTTTTTT,CASSLRGTGGNEKLFF
NA,TRBJ2-5,TRBV4-1,NA,TGCGCCAGCAGCCAACAGGGGACCCTCCAAGAGACCCAGTACTTC,CASSQQGTLQETQYF
NA,TRBJ1-1,TRBV10-2,NA,TGCGCCAGCAGTGGGGGAGTTAACACTGAAGCTTTCTTT,CASSGGVNTEAFF
NA,TRBJ2-2,TRBV28,few,TGTGCCAGCAGTTCCGACTACACCGGGGAGCTGTTTTTT,CASSSDYTGELFF
NA,TRBJ1-1,TRBV29-1,NA,TGCAGCTGCGGGGGAGGCCTCGGGACTGAAGCTTTCTTT,CSCGGGLGTEAFF
NA,TRBJ2-3,TRBV7-9,NA,TGTGCCCCCCGGGCCTCAGGAGCAGATACGCAGTATTTT,CAPRASGADTQYF
NA,TRBJ2-3,TRBV23-1,NA,TGCGCCAGCAGTCAGGTGGGCAGAATGTATAACGGTACGCAGTATTTT,CASSQVGRMYNGTQYF
NA,TRBJ2-3,TRBV2,NA,TGTGCCACGGGGGGACAGGTGGAGAATACGCAGTATTTT,CATGGQVENTQYF
TRBD2,TRBJ2-3,TRBV27,NA,TGTGCCAGCAGTCCCTTAGCGGGGGGGTACACAGATACGCAGTATTTT,CASSPLAGGYTDTQYF
TRBD1,TRBJ2-1,TRBV7-6,NA,TGTGCCAGCAGCCGTAATACGGGACAGGGAGGTTACAATGAGCAGTTCTTC,CASSRNTGQGGYNEQFF
NA,TRBJ1-2,TRBV6-5,NA,TGTGCCAGCAGTTACGGACAATACTATGGCTACACCTTC,CASSYGQYYGYTF
NA,TRBJ1-4,TRBV28,NA,TGTGCCAGCAGTTTAGGGGGAAATGAAAAACTGTTTTTT,CASSLGGNEKLFF
TRBD1,TRBJ2-1,TRBV5-4,NA,TGTGCCAGCAGCCCGGACAGGGGGCATGGGGATGAGCAGTTCTTC,CASSPDRGHGDEQFF
TRBD1,TRBJ1-1,TRBV28,NA,TGTGCCAGCAGTTCGGACAGGGCGATGGGAGCTTTCTTT,CASSSDRAMGAFF
NA,TRBJ2-7,TRBV16,NA,TGTGCCAGCAGCCAATTATCCAGGGACAACGAGCAGTACTTC,CASSQLSRDNEQYF